This TCR beta chain is from a study of blood T cell repertoires in COVID-19. In germline, CDR1 is MGHDK, CDR2 SYGVNS. This CDR3 has 12 amino acids. V was clipped by 3 bases and J by 7 bases, with 7 bases between them. In the original workflow: Reference gene primer amplification in the assay estimated nucleated cell counts. Clones were read by immunoSEQ multiplex PCR, and TCRdb kept only the in-frame ones, dropping some. V, J and clone size derive from that table, while D and trimming were established from the DNA sequence. This table holds 300,000 to 400,000 clones, over 75% found once. The receptor comes from a woman aged 50 to 65 with active or convalescent COVID-19. Sequences were obtained from peripheral blood. The chain is built from TRBV25-1 and TRBJ1-3; D is uncertain. CDR3 amino acids: CASSDPMNTIYF. The CDR3 DNA sequence: TGTGCCAGCAGTGACCCTATGAACACCATATATTTT.